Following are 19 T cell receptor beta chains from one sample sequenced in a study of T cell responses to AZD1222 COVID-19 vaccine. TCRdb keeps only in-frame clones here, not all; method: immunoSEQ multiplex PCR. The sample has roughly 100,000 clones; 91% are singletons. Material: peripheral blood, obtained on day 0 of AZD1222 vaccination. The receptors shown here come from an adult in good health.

CDR3 bases: TGCAGTGCTAGAGAAACATACGAGCAGTACTTC. Translation: CSARETYEQYF. The chain uses TRBV20-1 and TRBJ2-7; no clear D. Germline loops: CDR1 DFQATT, CDR2 SNEGSKA (reference sequence). This CDR3 has 11 amino acids. Trimming left V 0 bases short and J 4 bases short, with 4 bases between.

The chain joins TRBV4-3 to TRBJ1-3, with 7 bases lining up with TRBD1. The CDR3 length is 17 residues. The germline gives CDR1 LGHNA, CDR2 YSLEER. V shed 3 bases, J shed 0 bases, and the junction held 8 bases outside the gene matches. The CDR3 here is CASSQNRGRTSGNTIYF. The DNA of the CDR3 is TGCGCCAGCAGCCAGAACAGGGGACGAACCTCTGGAAACACCATATATTTT.

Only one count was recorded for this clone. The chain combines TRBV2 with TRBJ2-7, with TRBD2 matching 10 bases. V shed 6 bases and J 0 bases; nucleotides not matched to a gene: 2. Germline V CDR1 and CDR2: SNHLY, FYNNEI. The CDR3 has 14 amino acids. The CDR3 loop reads CASRTSGPSYEQYF. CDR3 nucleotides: TGTGCCAGCAGGACTAGCGGGCCCTCCTACGAGCAGTACTTC. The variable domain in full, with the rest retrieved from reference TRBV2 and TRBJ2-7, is EPEVTQTPSHQVTQMGQEVILRCVPISNHLYFYWYRQILGQKVEFLVSFYNNEISEKSEIFDDQFSVERPDGSNFTLKIRSTKLEDSAMYFCASRTSGPSYEQYFGPGTRLTVT.

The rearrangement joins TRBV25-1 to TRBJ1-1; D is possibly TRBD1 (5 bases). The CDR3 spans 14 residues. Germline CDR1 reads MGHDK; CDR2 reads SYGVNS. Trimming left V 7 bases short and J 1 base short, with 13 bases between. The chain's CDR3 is CASTAREGNTEAFF. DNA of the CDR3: TGTGCCAGCACCGCCAGGGAGGGGAACACTGAAGCTTTCTTT.

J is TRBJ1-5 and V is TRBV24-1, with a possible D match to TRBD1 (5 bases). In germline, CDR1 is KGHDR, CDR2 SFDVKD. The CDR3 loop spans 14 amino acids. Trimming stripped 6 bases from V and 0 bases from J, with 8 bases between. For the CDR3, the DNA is TGTGCCACCAGTTCCGGGGCTAGCAATCAGCCCCAGCATTTT. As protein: CATSSGASNQPQHF.

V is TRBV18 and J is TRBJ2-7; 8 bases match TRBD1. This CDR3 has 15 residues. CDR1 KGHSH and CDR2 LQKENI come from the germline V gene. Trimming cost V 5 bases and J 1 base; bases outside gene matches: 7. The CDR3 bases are TGTGCCAGCTCATCGGACAGGGCGTTGTCCTACGAGCAGTACTTC. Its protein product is CASSSDRALSYEQYF.

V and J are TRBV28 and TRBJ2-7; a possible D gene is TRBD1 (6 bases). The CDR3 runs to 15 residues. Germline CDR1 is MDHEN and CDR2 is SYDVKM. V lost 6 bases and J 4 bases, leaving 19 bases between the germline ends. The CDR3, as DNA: TGTGCCAGCAGGATTATACAGGGAAGATGGTACGAGCAGTACTTC. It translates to CASRIIQGRWYEQYF.

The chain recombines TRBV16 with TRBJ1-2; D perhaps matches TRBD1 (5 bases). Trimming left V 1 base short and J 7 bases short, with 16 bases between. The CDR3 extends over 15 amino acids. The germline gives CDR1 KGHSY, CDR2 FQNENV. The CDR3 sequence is CASSQFEQGMRGYTF. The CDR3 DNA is TGTGCCAGCAGCCAATTTGAGCAGGGAATGCGTGGCTACACCTTC.

The CDR3 loop reads CASSPPGQGLYEQYF. The CDR3 nucleotides are TGTGCCAGCTCACCACCGGGACAGGGACTTTACGAGCAGTACTTC. The chain joins TRBV18 to TRBJ2-7; 9 bases fit TRBD1. With 0 bases clipped from V and 4 bases from J, the junction kept 4 bases outside the gene matches. This CDR3 is built from 15 residues. Per the germline V gene, CDR1 is KGHSH and CDR2 is LQKENI. Full variable domain (missing parts from reference TRBV18 and TRBJ2-7): NAGVMQNPRHLVRRRGQEARLRCSPMKGHSHVYWYRQLPEEGLKFMVYLQKENIIDESGMPKERFSAEFPKEGPSILRIQQVVRGDSAAYFCASSPPGQGLYEQYFGPGTRLTVT.

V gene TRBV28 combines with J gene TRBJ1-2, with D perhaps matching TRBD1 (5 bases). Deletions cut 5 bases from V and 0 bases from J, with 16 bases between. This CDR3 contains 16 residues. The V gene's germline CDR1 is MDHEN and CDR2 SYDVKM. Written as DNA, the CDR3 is TGTGCCAGCAGTATTATTGGGACGGACGCTAACTATGGCTACACCTTC. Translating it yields CASSIIGTDANYGYTF.

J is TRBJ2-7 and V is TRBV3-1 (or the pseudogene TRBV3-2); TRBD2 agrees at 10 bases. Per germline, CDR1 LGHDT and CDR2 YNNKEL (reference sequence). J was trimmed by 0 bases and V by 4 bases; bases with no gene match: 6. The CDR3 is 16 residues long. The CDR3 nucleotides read TGTGCCAGCAGCCCCGGACTAGCGGCTAACTCCTACGAGCAGTACTTC. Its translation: CASSPGLAANSYEQYF.

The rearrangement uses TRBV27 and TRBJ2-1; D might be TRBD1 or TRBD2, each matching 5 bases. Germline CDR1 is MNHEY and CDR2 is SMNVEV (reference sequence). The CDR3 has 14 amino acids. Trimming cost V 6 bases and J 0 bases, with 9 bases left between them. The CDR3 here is CASREGSSYNEQFF. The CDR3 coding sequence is TGTGCCAGCAGAGAGGGGAGCTCCTACAATGAGCAGTTCTTC.

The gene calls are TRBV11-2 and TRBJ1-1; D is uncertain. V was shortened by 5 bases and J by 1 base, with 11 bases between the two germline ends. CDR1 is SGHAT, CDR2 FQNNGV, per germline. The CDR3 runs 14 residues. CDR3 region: CASSIMDGNTEAFF. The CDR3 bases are TGTGCCAGCAGCATCATGGACGGGAACACTGAAGCTTTCTTT.

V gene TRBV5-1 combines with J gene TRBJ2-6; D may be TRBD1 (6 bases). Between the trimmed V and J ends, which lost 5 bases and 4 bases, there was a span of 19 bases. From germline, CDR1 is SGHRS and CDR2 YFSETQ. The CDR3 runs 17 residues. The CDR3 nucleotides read TGCGCCAGCAGTCCACAGGGCCTCCTGGCGGGGGCCAACGTCCTGACTTTC. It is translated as CASSPQGLLAGANVLTF.

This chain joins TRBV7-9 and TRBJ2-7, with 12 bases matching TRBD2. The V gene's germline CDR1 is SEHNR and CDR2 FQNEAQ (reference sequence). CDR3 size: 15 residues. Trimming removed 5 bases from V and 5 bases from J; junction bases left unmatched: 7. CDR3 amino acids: CASSARLAGENEQYF. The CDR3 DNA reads TGTGCCAGCAGCGCCCGACTAGCGGGAGAAAACGAGCAGTACTTC.

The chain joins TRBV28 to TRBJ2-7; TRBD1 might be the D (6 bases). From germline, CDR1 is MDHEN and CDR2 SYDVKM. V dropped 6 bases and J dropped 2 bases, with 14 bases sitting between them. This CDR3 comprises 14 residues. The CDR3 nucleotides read TGTGCCAGCAGCAGTCAGGGGTCGACCTACGAGCAGTACTTC. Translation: CASSSQGSTYEQYF.

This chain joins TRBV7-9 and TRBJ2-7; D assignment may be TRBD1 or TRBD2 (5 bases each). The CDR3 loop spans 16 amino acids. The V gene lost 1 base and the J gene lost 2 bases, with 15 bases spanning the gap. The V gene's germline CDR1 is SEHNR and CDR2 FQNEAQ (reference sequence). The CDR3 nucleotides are TGTGCCAGCAGCTTAGGGGGGACGGTGACCCCCTACGAGCAGTACTTC. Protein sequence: CASSLGGTVTPYEQYF.

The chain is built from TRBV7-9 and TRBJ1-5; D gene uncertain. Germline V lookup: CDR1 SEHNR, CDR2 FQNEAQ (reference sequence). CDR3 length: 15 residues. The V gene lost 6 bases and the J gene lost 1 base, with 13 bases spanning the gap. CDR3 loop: CASRLVAPSNQPQHF. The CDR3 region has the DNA TGTGCCAGCAGACTCGTGGCACCCAGCAATCAGCCCCAGCATTTT.

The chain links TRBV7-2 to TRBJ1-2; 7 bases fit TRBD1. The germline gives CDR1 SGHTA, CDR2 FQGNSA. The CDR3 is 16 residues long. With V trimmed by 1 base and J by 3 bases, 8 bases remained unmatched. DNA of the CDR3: TGTGCCAGCAGCTTAGAAGGGAGACAGGGCGACTATGGCTACACCTTC. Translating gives CASSLEGRQGDYGYTF.